Below, 3 T cell receptor beta chains from the same sample are listed, as sequenced in a study of T cell repertoires in cytomegalovirus infection (dated by TCRdb to the late 2010s). These receptors lack a known antigen. TCRdb names Illumina HiSeq 1500 as the instrument used. In-frame beta chains were kept once TCRdb had trimmed the public reads at Q25 with fastp and called clones with MiXCR. CDR3 protein sequences are deduplicated, and each keeps its most common genes and DNA. The sample data list 600,000 to 700,000 distinct CDR3 sequences, and around 35% of these were observed just once. The ten top clones hold over 15% of the sample. The intended sense of this specimen's treatment or condition label: in vitro stimulation with specific CMV peptide epitopes to enrich CMV-specific T cells. The source material was cultured PBMCs, sampled from culture after CMV antigen stimulation. The receptors derive from a human donor in good health (CMV status not recorded). Some clones in this sample may be carry-over from other donors' samples.

This chain connects TRBV5-3 to TRBJ2-7, with D possibly being TRBD1 (7 bases). TRBV5-3 is marked as an open reading frame, function uncertain. This CDR3 is 16 amino acids long. V was pared by 8 bases and J by 3 bases, with 24 bases between. In DNA form, the CDR3 reads TGTGCCAGCAGCCGCGGAGGGGGCTCGGGGTACTACGAGCAGTACTTC. As protein: CASSRGGGSGYYEQYF.

The chain has TRBV11-2 and TRBJ2-6; 7 bases map to TRBD1. The CDR3 is 18 amino acids. In germline, CDR1 is SGHAT, CDR2 FQNNGV. V shed 5 bases and J 0 bases; nucleotides not matched to a gene: 10. The CDR3, as DNA: TGTGCCAGCAGCCCCGTGAGGGGGCCCAGCTCTGGGGCCAACGTCCTGACTTTC. This encodes CASSPVRGPSSGANVLTF.

This clonotype was counted only a few times. The V call is TRBV7-9, the J call TRBJ2-1; D may be TRBD1 (6 bases). CDR3 length: 14 amino acids. The germline V and J ends were trimmed by 4 bases and 5 bases, with 12 bases remaining between them. Looked up from germline, CDR1 is SEHNR and CDR2 is FQNEAQ (reference sequence). DNA of the CDR3: TGTGCCAGCAGCTCGCCGGGACAAAACAATGAGCAGTTCTTC. The encoded protein is CASSSPGQNNEQFF. The whole variable domain, filled in from reference TRBV7-9 and TRBJ2-1, reads DTGVSQNPRHKITKRGQNVTFRCDPISEHNRLYWYRQTLGQGPEFLTYFQNEAQLEKSRLLSDRFSAERPKGSFSTLEIQRTEQGDSAMYLCASSSPGQNNEQFFGPGTRLTVL.